This entry concerns a single T cell receptor (beta chain). Here immunoSEQ multiplex PCR was the method, and the copy in TCRdb shows in-frame clones only, minus some. The sample has a few hundred thousand clones; around 92% are singletons. This sample was taken from a study of blood T cell repertoires in COVID-19. This TCR derives from a woman aged 45-65 years who had been exposed to COVID-19. Material for sequencing was PBMCs or T cells enriched from blood (not recorded which).

CDR3 residues: CASSVSGTSGNTQYF. The CDR3 nucleotides are TGTGCCAGCAGCGTATCCGGGACTAGCGGTAATACGCAGTATTTT. The V gene is TRBV9, the J gene TRBJ2-3; 11 nucleotides align to TRBD2. This CDR3 region has 15 residues. From germline, CDR1 is SGDLS and CDR2 YYNGEE. The J segment lost 7 bases and the V segment lost 1 base, leaving 5 bases of the junction unmatched.